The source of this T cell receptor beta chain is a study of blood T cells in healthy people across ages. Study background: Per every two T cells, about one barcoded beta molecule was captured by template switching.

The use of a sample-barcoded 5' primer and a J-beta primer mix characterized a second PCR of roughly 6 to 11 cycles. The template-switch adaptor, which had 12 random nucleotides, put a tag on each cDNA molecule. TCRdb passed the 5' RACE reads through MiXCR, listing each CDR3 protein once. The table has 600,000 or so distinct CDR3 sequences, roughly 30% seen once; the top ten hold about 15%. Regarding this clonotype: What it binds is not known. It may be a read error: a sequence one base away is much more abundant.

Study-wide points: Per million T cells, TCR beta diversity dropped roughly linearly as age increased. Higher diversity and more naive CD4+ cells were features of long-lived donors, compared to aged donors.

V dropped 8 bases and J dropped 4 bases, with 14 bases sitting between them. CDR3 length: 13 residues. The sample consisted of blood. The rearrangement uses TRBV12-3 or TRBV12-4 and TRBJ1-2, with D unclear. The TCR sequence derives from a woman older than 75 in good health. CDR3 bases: TGTGCCAGCGGTGCCGTGATTTCCTATGGCTACACCTTC. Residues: CASGAVISYGYTF.